The T cell receptor beta chain described here comes from a study of blood T cell repertoires in COVID-19. Study information: In each case, the material was cDNA or gDNA derived from T cells, B-cell-depleted T cells, or PBMCs.

Concerning this clone itself: Compared with germline, one end of the junction differs, possibly owing to a read error.

As handled by the study authors: Using reference gene primer amplification, nucleated cell counts were estimated. Method: immunoSEQ multiplex PCR; TCRdb's copy keeps in-frame clones and lacks some. The V and J calls and clone size are taken from that table; D and trimming were inferred from the DNA. This table holds more than 13,000 clones, about 92% found once. This CDR3 is 17 amino acids long. The germline V gene encodes CDR1 SGHVS and CDR2 FQNEAQ. Input material: peripheral blood. The TCR originated in a human donor in a cohort sampled during active COVID-19. The chain is built from TRBV7-8 and TRBJ2-2, with TRBD2 identical over 8 bases. The CDR3 spells CASSLGAGGIGTGKLFF. In DNA form, the CDR3 reads TGTGCCAGCAGCTTAGGGGCGGGGGGCATCGGCACCGGGAAGCTGTTTTTT. The variable domain in full, with the rest retrieved from reference TRBV7-8 and TRBJ2-2, is GAGVSQSPRYKVAKRGQDVALRCDPISGHVSLFWYQQALGQGPEFLTYFQNEAQLDKSGLPSDRFFAERPEGSVSTLKIQRTQQEDSAVYLCASSLGAGGIGTGKLFFGEGSRLTVL.